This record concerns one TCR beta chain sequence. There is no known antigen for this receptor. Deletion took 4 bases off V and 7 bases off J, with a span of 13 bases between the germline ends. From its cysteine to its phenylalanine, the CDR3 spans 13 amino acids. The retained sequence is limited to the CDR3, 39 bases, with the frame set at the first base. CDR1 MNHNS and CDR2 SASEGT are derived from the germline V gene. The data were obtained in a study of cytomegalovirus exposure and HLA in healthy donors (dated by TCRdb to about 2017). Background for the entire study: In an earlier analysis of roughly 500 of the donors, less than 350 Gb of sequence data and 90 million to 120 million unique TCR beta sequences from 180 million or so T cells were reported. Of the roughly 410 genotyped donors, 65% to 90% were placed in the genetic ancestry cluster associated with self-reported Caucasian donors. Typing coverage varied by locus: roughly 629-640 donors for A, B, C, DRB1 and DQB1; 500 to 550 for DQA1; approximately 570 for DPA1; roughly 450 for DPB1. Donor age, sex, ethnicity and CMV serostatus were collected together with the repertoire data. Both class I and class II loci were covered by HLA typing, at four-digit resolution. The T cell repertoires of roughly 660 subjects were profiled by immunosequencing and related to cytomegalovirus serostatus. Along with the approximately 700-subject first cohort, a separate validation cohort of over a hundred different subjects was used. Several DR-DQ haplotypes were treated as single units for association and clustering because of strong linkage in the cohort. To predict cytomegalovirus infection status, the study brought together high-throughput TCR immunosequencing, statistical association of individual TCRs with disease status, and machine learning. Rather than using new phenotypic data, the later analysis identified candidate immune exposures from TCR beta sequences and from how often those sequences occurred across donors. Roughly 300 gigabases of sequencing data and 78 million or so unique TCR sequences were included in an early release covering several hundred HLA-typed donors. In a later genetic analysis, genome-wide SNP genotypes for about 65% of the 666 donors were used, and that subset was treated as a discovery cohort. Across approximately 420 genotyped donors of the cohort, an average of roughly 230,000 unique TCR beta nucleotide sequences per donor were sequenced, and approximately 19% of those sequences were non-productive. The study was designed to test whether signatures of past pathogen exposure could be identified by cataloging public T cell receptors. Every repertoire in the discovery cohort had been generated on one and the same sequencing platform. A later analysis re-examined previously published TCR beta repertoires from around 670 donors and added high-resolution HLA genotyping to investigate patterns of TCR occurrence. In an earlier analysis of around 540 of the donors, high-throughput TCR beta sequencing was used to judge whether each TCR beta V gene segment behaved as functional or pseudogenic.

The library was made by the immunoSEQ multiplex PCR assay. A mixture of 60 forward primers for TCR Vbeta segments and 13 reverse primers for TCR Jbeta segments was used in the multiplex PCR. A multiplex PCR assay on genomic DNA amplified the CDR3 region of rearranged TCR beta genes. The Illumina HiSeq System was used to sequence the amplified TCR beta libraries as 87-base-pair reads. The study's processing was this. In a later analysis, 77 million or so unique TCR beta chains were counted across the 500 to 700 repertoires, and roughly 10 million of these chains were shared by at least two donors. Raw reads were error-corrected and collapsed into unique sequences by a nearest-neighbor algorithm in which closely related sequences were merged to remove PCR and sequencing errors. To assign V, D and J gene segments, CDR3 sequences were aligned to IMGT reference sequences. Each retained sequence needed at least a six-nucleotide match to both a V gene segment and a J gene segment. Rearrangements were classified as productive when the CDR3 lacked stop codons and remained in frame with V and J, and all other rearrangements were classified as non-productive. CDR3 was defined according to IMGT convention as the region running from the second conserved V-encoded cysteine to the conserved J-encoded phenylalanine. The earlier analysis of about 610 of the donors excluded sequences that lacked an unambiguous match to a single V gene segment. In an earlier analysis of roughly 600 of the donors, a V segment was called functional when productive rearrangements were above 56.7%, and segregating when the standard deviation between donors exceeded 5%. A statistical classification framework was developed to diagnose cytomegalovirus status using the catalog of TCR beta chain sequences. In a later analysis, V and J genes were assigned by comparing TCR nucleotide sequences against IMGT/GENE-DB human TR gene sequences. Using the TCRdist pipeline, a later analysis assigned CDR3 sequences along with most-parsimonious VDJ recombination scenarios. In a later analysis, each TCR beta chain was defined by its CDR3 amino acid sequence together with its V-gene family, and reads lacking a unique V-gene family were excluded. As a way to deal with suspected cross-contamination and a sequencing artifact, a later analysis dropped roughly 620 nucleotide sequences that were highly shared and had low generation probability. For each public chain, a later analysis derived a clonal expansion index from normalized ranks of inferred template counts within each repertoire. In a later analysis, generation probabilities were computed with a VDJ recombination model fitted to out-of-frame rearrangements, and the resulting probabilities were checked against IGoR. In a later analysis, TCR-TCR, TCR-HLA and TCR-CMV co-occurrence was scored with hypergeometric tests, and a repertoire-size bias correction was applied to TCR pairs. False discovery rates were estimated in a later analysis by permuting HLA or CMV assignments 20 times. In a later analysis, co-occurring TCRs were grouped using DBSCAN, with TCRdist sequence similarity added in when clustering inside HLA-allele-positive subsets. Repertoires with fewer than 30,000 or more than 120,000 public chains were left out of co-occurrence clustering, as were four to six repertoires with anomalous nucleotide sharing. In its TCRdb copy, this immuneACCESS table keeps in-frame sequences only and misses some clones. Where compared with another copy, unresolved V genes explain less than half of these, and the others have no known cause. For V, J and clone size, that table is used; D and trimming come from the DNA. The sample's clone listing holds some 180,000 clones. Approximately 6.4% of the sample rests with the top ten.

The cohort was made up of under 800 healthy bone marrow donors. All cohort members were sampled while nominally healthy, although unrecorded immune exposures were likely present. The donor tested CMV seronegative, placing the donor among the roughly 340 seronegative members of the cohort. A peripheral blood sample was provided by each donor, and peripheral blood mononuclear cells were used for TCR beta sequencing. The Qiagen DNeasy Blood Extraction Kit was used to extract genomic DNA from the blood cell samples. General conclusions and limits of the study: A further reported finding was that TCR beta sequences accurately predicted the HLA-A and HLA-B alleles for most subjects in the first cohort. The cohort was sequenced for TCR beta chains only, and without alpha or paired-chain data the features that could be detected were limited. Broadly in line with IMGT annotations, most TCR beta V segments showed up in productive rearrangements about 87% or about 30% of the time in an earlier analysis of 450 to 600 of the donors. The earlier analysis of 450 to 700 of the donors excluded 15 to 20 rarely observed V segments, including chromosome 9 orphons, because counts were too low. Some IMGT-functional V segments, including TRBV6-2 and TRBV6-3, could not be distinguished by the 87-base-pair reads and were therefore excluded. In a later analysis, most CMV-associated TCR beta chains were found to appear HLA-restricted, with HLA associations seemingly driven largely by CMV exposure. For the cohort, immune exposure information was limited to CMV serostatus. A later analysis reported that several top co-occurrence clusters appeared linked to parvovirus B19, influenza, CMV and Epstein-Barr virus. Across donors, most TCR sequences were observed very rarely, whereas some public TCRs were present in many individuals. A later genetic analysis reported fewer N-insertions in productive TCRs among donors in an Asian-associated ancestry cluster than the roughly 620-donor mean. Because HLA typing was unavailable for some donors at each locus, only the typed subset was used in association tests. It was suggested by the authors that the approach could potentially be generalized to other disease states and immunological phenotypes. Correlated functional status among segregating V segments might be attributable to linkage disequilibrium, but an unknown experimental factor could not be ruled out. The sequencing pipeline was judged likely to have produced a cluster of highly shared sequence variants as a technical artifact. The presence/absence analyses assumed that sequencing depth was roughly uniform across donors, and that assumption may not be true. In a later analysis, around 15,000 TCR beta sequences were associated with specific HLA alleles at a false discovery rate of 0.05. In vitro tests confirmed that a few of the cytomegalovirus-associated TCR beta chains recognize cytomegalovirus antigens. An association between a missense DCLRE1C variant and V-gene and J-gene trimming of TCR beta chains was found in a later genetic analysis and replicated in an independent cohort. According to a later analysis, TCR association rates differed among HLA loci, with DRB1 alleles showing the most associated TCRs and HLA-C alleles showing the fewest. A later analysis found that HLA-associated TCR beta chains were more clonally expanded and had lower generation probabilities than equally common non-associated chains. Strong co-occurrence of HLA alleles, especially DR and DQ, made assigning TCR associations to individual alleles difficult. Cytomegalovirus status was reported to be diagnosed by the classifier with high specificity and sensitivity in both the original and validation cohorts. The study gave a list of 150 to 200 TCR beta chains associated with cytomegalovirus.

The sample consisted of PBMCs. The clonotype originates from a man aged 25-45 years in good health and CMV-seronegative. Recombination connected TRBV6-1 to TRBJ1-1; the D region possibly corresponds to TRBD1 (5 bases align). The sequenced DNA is TGTGCCAGCAGTGTATCAGGGTTGGGTGAAGCTTTCTTT. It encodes CASSVSGLGEAFF.